What follows describes a single T cell receptor (beta chain). What it binds is unknown. The CDR3 spans 15 residues. With 1 base clipped from V and 5 bases from J, the junction kept 7 bases outside the gene matches. CDR1 and CDR2 (germline): LGHNA, YNFKEQ. Repertoires were generated with immunoSEQ multiplex PCR, while TCRdb's copy carries only in-frame clones and drops some. The table has around 14,000 clones, around 78% seen once; the top ten hold roughly 20%. This entry comes from a study of T cell repertoires in ileal Crohn's disease. Study as a whole: Postoperative therapy was given to about half: around 12 thiopurines, fewer than 20 anti-TNF agents.

Study findings and constraints: Sorted CD8 T cells held more high-frequency clones than CD4.

This chain uses TRBV4-2 with TRBJ2-7; 8 bases are a match to TRBD2. Sequenced material: ileal tissue. This sequence was found in an adult with Crohn's disease. CDR3 protein: CASSQGRAGVDEQYF. The DNA of the CDR3 is TGTGCCAGCAGCCAAGGCCGAGCGGGAGTGGACGAGCAGTACTTC.